This T cell receptor (beta chain) was retrieved from a study of T cells in Graves' hyperthyroidism and ophthalmopathy. Looking at the study overall: At initial diagnosis, before any treatment had begun, peripheral blood was obtained.

The TCR beta CDR3 regions underwent amplification using RNA transcripts as the source. Using the HTBI primer set, a first-round RT-PCR was run on the TCR CDR3. Each CDR3 protein is one row after TCRdb ran MiXCR on the multiplex PCR reads. The sample lists 750,000 to 900,000 distinct CDR3 sequences, around 39% occurring once. The authors deemed Graves' hyperthyroidism stable absent ophthalmopathy progression within 18 months. Ten or more counts support this clonotype. The specimen sequenced was blood. This receptor was obtained from a man aged 18 to 29 with Graves' hyperthyroidism.

In DNA, the CDR3 is TGTGCCACCAGCAGAGGGTACAGCGGAAACACCATATATTTT. Translation: CATSRGYSGNTIYF. This sequence joins TRBV15 and TRBJ1-3; no reliable D call. V was pared by 1 base and J by 4 bases, with 8 bases between. The CDR3 has 14 amino acids. CDR1 is LNHNV, CDR2 YYDKDF, per germline (reference sequence).